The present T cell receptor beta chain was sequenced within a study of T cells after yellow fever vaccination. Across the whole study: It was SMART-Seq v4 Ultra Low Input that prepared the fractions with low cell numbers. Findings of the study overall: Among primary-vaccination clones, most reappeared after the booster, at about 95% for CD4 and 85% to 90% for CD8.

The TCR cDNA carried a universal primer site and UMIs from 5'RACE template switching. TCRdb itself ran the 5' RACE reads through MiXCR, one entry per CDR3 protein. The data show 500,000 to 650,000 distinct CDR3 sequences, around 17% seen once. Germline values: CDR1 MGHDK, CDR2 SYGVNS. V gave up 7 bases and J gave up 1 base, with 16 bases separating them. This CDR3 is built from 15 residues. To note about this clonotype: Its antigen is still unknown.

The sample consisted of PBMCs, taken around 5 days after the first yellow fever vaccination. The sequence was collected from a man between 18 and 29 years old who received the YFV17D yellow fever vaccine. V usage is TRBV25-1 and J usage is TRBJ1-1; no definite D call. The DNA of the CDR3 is TGTGCCAGCACCCCCGAAGGCGCTTGGAACACTGAAGCTTTCTTT. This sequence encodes CASTPEGAWNTEAFF. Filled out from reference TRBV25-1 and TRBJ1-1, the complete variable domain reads EADIYQTPRYLVIGTGKKITLECSQTMGHDKMYWYQQDPGMELHLIHYSYGVNSTEKGDLSSESTVSRIRTEHFPLTLESARPSHTSQYLCASTPEGAWNTEAFFGQGTRLTVV.